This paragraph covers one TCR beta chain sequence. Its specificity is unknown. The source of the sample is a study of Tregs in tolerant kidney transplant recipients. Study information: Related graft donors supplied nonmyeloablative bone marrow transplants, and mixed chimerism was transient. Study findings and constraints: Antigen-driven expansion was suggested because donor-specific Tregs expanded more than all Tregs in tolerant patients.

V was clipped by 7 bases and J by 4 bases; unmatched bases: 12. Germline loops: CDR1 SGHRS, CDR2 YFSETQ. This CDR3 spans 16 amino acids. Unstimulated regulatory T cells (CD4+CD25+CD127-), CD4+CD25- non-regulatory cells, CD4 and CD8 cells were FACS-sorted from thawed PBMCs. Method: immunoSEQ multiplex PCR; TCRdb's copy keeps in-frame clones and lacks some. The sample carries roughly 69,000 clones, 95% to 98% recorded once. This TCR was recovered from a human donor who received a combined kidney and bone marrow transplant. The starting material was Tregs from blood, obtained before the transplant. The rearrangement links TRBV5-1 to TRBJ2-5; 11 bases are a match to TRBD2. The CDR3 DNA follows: TGCGCCAGCCGAGAAAATAGCGGGAGGGCCGCAGAGACCCAGTACTTC. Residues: CASRENSGRAAETQYF.